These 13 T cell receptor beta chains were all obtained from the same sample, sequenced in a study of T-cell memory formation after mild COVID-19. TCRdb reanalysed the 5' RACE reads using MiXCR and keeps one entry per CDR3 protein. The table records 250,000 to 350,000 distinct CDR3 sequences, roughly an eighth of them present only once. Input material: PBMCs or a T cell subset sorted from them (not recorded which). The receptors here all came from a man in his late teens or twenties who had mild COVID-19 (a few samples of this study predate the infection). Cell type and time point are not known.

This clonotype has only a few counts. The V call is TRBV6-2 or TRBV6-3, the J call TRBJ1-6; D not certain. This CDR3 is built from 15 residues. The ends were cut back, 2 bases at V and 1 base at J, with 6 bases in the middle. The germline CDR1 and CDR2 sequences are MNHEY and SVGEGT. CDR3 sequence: CASSYTGSYNSPLHF. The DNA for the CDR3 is TGTGCCAGCAGTTACACGGGTTCCTATAATTCACCCCTCCACTTT.

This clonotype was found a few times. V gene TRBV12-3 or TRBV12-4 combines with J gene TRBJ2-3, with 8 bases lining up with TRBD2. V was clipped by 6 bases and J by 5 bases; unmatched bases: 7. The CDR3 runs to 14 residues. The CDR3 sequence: CASRTGGPGDTQYF. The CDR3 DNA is TGTGCCAGCAGGACGGGGGGGCCGGGAGATACGCAGTATTTT.

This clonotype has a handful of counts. CDR3 nucleotides: TGCGCCAGCAGCTTGGGCTCGGTGACAGGGGCCGGGGCCAACGTCCTGACTTTC. Residues: CASSLGSVTGAGANVLTF. V gene TRBV5-1 combines with J gene TRBJ2-6; 8 positions match TRBD1. CDR3 size: 18 residues. Germline V gene sequence: CDR1 SGHRS, CDR2 YFSETQ. With V trimmed by 0 bases and J by 4 bases, 9 bases remained unmatched. Filled out from reference TRBV5-1 and TRBJ2-6, the complete variable domain reads KAGVTQTPRYLIKTRGQQVTLSCSPISGHRSVSWYQQTPGQGLQFLFEYFSETQRNKGNFPGRFSGRQFSNSRSEMNVSTLELGDSALYLCASSLGSVTGAGANVLTFGAGSRLTVL.

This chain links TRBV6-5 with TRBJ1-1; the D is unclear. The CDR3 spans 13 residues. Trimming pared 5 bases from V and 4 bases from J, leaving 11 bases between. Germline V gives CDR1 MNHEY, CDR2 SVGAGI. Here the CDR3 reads CASSPGQFTEAFF. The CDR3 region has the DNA TGTGCCAGCAGTCCTGGGCAGTTCACTGAAGCTTTCTTT.

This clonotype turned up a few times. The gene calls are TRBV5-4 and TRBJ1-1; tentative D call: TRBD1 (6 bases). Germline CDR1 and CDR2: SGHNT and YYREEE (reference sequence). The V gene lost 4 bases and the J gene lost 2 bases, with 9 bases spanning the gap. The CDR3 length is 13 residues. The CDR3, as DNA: TGTGCCAGCAGCCGGGACATTAACACTGAAGCTTTCTTT. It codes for CASSRDINTEAFF.

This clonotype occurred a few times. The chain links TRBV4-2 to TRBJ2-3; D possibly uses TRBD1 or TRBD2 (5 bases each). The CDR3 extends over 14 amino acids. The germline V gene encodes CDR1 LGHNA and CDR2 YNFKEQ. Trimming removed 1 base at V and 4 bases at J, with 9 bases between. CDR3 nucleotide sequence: TGTGCCAGCAGCCAAGGGGGGTTGTCAGATACGCAGTATTTT. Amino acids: CASSQGGLSDTQYF.

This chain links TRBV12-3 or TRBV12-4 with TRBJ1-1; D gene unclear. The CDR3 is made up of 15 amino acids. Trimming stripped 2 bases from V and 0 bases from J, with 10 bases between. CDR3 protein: CASSLTPLVNTEAFF. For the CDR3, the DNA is TGTGCCAGCAGTTTAACCCCTTTGGTGAACACTGAAGCTTTCTTT.

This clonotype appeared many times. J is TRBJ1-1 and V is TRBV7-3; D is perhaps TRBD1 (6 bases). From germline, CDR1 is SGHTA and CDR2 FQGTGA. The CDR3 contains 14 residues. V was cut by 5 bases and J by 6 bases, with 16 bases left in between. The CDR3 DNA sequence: TGTGCCAGCAGCGCAAATACAGGGACATCTGAAGCTTTCTTT. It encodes CASSANTGTSEAFF.

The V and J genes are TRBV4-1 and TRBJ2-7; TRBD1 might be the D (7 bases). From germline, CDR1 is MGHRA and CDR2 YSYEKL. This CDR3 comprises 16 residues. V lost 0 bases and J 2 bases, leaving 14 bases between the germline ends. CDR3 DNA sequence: TGCGCCAGCAGCCAAGATCCAGGGGGGACAGCCTACGAGCAGTACTTC. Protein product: CASSQDPGGTAYEQYF.

The DNA of the CDR3 is TGTGCCAGCAGTGGACAGTCCTTTACCTATGGCTACACCTTC. It yields the protein CASSGQSFTYGYTF. The chain employs TRBV6-2 or TRBV6-3 and TRBJ1-2, with a possible D match to TRBD1 (6 bases). The ends were cut back, 5 bases at V and 4 bases at J, with 14 bases in the middle. The CDR3 consists of 14 residues. Germline-derived CDR1 and CDR2 are MNHEY and SVGEGT.

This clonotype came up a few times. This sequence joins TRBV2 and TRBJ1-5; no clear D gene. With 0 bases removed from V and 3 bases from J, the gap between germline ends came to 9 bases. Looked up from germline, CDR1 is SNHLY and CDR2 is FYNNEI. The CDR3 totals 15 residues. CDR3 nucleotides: TGTGCCAGCAGTGAAGCGCTCGGGGACAATCAGCCCCAGCATTTT. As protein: CASSEALGDNQPQHF.

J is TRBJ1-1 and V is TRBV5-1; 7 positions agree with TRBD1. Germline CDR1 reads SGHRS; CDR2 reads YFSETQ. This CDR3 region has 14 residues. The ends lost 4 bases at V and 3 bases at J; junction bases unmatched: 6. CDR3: CASSKYGTDTEAFF. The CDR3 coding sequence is TGCGCCAGCAGCAAATACGGGACAGACACTGAAGCTTTCTTT.

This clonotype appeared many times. The chain's CDR3 is CASSSNLGKGTQYF. Here the CDR3 DNA reads TGCGCCAGCAGCTCGAACTTGGGAAAGGGGACCCAGTACTTC. The chain carries TRBV5-1 and TRBJ2-5; no clear D. Trimming removed 3 bases from V and 7 bases from J, with 16 bases in between. The CDR3 loop spans 14 amino acids. Per the germline V gene, CDR1 is SGHRS and CDR2 is YFSETQ.